The 30 T cell receptor beta chains given below trace back to one sample, sequenced in a study of T-cell memory formation after mild COVID-19. TCRdb re-derived calls from the 5' RACE reads in MiXCR, one entry per CDR3 protein. Found here are 400,000 to 450,000 distinct CDR3 sequences, 18% of them singletons; the top ten hold roughly a fifth. The sample comprised PBMCs or a T cell subset sorted from them (not recorded which). These receptors all stem from a man younger than 35 who had mild COVID-19 (a few samples of this study predate the infection). Cell type and time point are not known.

The CDR3 sequence is CASSQAQGLEQYF. The CDR3 region has the DNA TGTGCCAGCAGCCAAGCACAGGGGCTCGAGCAGTACTTC. The chain is built from TRBV4-2 and TRBJ2-7; 7 nucleotides line up with TRBD1. This CDR3 has 13 amino acids. V shed 1 base, J shed 6 bases, and the junction held 3 bases outside the gene matches. The germline CDR1 and CDR2 sequences are LGHNA and YNFKEQ.

This chain joins TRBV5-1 and TRBJ1-6; no clear D gene. Germline V CDR1 and CDR2: SGHRS, YFSETQ. V was trimmed by 1 base and J by 8 bases, leaving 13 bases between them. The CDR3 spans 15 residues. CDR3 in amino acids: CASSLWTEKDSPLHF. The CDR3 DNA follows: TGCGCCAGCAGCTTGTGGACTGAGAAAGATTCACCCCTCCACTTT.

The chain employs TRBV2 and TRBJ2-7, with D uncertain. Germline V lookup: CDR1 SNHLY, CDR2 FYNNEI. Deletions cut 4 bases from V and 4 bases from J, with 5 bases between. This CDR3 spans 11 amino acids. The CDR3 coding sequence is TGTGCCAGCAGTGCTGGTTACGAGCAGTACGTC. The encoded protein is CASSAGYEQYV.

This clonotype was counted only a few times. The J gene is TRBJ2-1, the V gene TRBV4-2; 11 bases fit TRBD2. CDR3 length equals 16 residues. The V and J ends lost 1 base and 7 bases, in that order; junction bases with no gene match: 6. The germline V gene has CDR1 LGHNA and CDR2 YNFKEQ. CDR3 loop: CASSQVAGGLFNEQFF. DNA for the CDR3: TGTGCCAGCAGCCAAGTAGCGGGGGGGCTGTTTAATGAGCAGTTCTTC.

This clonotype was counted at least ten times. The genes are TRBV12-3 or TRBV12-4 and TRBJ1-1, with D possibly TRBD1 on 5 matching bases. Trimming pared 6 bases from V and 11 bases from J, leaving 19 bases between. The CDR3 contains 13 residues. DNA for the CDR3: TGTGCCAGCAGCGTACACCAGGGTTGGTATGCTTTCTTT. Protein product: CASSVHQGWYAFF.

This chain connects TRBV14 to TRBJ2-5, with D possibly being TRBD1 (5 bases). The germline V and J ends were trimmed by 3 bases and 1 base, with 18 bases remaining between them. CDR1 is SGHDN and CDR2 is FVKESK in the germline V gene. There are 17 residues in the CDR3. The CDR3 DNA reads as TGTGCCAGCAGCCAGGGGCATCCAGGGCGAGGCCAAGAGACCCAGTACTTC. Residues: CASSQGHPGRGQETQYF.

This clonotype was counted at least ten times. This sequence joins TRBV4-1 and TRBJ2-3; the D gene could be TRBD1 or TRBD2 (5 bases each). The V gene's germline CDR1 is MGHRA and CDR2 YSYEKL. Deletions cut 0 bases from V and 12 bases from J, with 13 bases between. This CDR3 is built from 13 residues. The CDR3 DNA is TGCGCCAGCAGCCAAGATCGTCAGGGAGTTCAGTATTTT. Its translation is CASSQDRQGVQYF.

The chain couples TRBV12-3 or TRBV12-4 to TRBJ1-1; D might be TRBD1 (5 bases). The CDR3 covers 14 residues. Trimming took 4 bases from V and 5 from J, leaving 14 bases between them. The CDR3 DNA reads as TGTGCCAGCAGTTGGCCCGGGGGGGGGACTGAAGCTTTCTTT. Its protein is CASSWPGGGTEAFF.

This clonotype showed up many times. V is TRBV7-8 and J is TRBJ2-7, with 7 bases fitting TRBD1. This CDR3 region has 14 residues. Germline V gene data show CDR1 as SGHVS and CDR2 as FQNEAQ. V was pared by 1 base and J by 2 bases, with 2 bases of the junction left unmatched. The CDR3 region has the DNA TGTGCCAGCAGCTTAGGGGACAGAACCTACGAGCAGTACTTC. As protein: CASSLGDRTYEQYF.

The table lists this clonotype with a few counts. V usage is TRBV5-1 and J usage is TRBJ1-4; perhaps TRBD1 as D (6 bases). Germline V gives CDR1 SGHRS, CDR2 YFSETQ. Trimming stripped 4 bases from V and 6 bases from J, with 10 bases between. The length of the CDR3 is 13 residues. The CDR3 region has the DNA TGCGCCAGCAGCCCCAGGGGCGATGAAAAACTGTTTTTT. This encodes CASSPRGDEKLFF.

This clonotype was found a few times. The CDR3, as DNA: TGTGCCAGCAGCTTAGCCTTGACGTATCCGACGCAGTATTTT. Encoded protein: CASSLALTYPTQYF. The rearrangement links TRBV7-9 to TRBJ2-3; no definite D call. Germline CDR1 reads SEHNR; CDR2 reads FQNEAQ (reference sequence). The V end was cut by 0 bases, the J end by 9 bases, with 13 bases between. The CDR3 is 14 residues long.

The gene calls are TRBV7-2 and TRBJ1-1; D perhaps matches TRBD1 (5 bases). Trimming stripped 3 bases from V and 5 bases from J, with 13 bases between. The CDR3 runs 14 residues. CDR1 SGHTA and CDR2 FQGNSA come from the germline V gene. CDR3 in amino acids: CASSFTGVGTEAFF. DNA of the CDR3: TGTGCCAGCAGCTTTACAGGCGTCGGGACTGAAGCTTTCTTT.

Ten or more counts support this clonotype. The chain employs TRBV10-3 and TRBJ2-1, with D possibly being TRBD1 (6 bases). The CDR3 is made up of 16 amino acids. Looked up from germline, CDR1 is ENHRY and CDR2 is SYGVKD. Trimming removed 2 bases at V and 0 bases at J, with 11 bases between. As DNA, the CDR3 is TGTGCCATCAGTGAGGGACAGACAAGCTCCTACAATGAGCAGTTCTTC. This translates into CAISEGQTSSYNEQFF.

The chain joins TRBV5-1 to TRBJ2-5; 9 bases are a match to TRBD1. The CDR3 covers 14 residues. With 4 bases clipped from V and 4 bases from J, the junction kept 5 bases outside the gene matches. CDR1 is SGHRS and CDR2 is YFSETQ in the germline V gene. CDR3 sequence reads: CASSRGQGIETQYF. CDR3 in DNA: TGCGCCAGCAGCCGGGGACAGGGAATAGAGACCCAGTACTTC.

This chain joins TRBV20-1 and TRBJ2-5; no reliable D call. This CDR3 region has 12 residues. Per germline, CDR1 DFQATT and CDR2 SNEGSKA (reference sequence). V was trimmed by 1 base and J by 4 bases, leaving 7 bases between them. CDR3 sequence: CSARVVGETQYF. The CDR3 DNA reads as TGCAGTGCTAGAGTAGTTGGAGAGACCCAGTACTTC.

There are a few counts of this clonotype. The V call is TRBV12-3 or TRBV12-4, the J call TRBJ1-2; possible D gene TRBD1, 5 bases. The V and J ends lost 2 bases and 7 bases respectively, with 8 bases between them. The CDR3 length is 12 residues. This chain's CDR3 is CASSLRGGGYTF. CDR3 nucleotide sequence: TGTGCCAGCAGTTTACGGGGCGGTGGCTACACCTTC.

This clonotype was seen a handful of times. DNA of the CDR3: TGTGCCAGCAGCTCCAAAGACCGATATGGCTACACCTTC. Translating it yields CASSSKDRYGYTF. V is TRBV13 and J is TRBJ1-2; no definite D call. This CDR3 has 13 residues. V was pared by 4 bases and J by 5 bases, with 11 bases between. Germline V CDR1 and CDR2: PRHDT, FYEKMQ (reference sequence). Full variable domain (rest looked up from reference TRBV13 and TRBJ1-2): AAGVIQSPRHLIKEKRETATLKCYPIPRHDTVYWYQQGPGQDPQFLISFYEKMQSDKGSIPDRFSAQQFSDYHSELNMSSLELGDSALYFCASSSKDRYGYTFGSGTRLTVV.

This clonotype has a handful of counts. V is TRBV7-2 and J is TRBJ1-5, with 10 positions matching TRBD1. Trimming removed 5 bases from V and 6 bases from J; junction bases left unmatched: 7. Germline CDR1 SGHTA, CDR2 FQGNSA. This CDR3 region has 15 residues. In DNA form, the CDR3 reads TGTGCCAGCAGCATGACAGGGGGCTGGGGTCAGCCCCAGCATTTT. Translating it yields CASSMTGGWGQPQHF.

This clonotype has a handful of counts. The chain has TRBV4-2 and TRBJ2-5; no reliable D call. The CDR3 is 14 amino acids. V lost 1 base and J 0 bases, leaving 6 bases between the germline ends. The V gene's germline CDR1 is LGHNA and CDR2 YNFKEQ. In nucleotides, the CDR3 is TGTGCCAGCAGCCAAGCCGAGCACCAAGAGACCCAGTACTTC. Its translation is CASSQAEHQETQYF.

DNA of the CDR3: TGTGCCAGCAGCTTAGTTTGGATGAACACTGAAGCTTTCTTT. Its translation is CASSLVWMNTEAFF. The chain couples TRBV7-2 to TRBJ1-1; D is undetermined. CDR3 length equals 14 residues. CDR1 is SGHTA and CDR2 is FQGNSA in the germline V gene. V was cut by 1 base and J by 0 bases, with 6 bases left in between.

This clonotype came up a few times. CDR3 residues: CASSLVGRQGAFF. The CDR3 region has the DNA TGTGCCAGCAGCTTAGTAGGGCGGCAGGGAGCTTTCTTT. The chain recombines TRBV11-2 with TRBJ1-1, with D possibly being TRBD1 (5 bases). Germline V CDR1 and CDR2: SGHAT, FQNNGV. V was shortened by 1 base and J by 10 bases, with 13 bases between the two germline ends. The CDR3 sequence is 13 residues long.

This clonotype was counted many times. V usage is TRBV18 and J usage is TRBJ2-3; TRBD1 matches 7 bases. Trimming removed 2 bases from V and 3 bases from J; junction bases left unmatched: 8. The CDR3 is 16 residues long. Germline V CDR1 and CDR2: KGHSH, LQKENI. The DNA for the CDR3 is TGTGCCAGCTCACCAGAAGGACAGGCTTGGACAGATACGCAGTATTTT. The encoded protein is CASSPEGQAWTDTQYF. Complete variable domain (other parts from reference TRBV18 and TRBJ2-3): NAGVMQNPRHLVRRRGQEARLRCSPMKGHSHVYWYRQLPEEGLKFMVYLQKENIIDESGMPKERFSAEFPKEGPSILRIQQVVRGDSAAYFCASSPEGQAWTDTQYFGPGTRLTVL.

The rearrangement uses TRBV7-6 and TRBJ2-1; TRBD1 is a possible D gene (6 bases). Per the germline V gene, CDR1 is SGHVS and CDR2 is FNYEAQ. The CDR3 extends over 13 amino acids. V dropped 7 bases and J dropped 8 bases, with 15 bases sitting between them. The DNA for the CDR3 is TGTGCCAGCATGGGACATAGGGAAGATGAGCAGTTCTTC. Translated: CASMGHREDEQFF.

This clonotype was seen more than once but under ten times. The genes are TRBV20-1 and TRBJ1-2, with TRBD1 matching over 9 bases. Trimming at V came to 6 bases and at J to 4 bases, leaving 21 bases not matched to a gene. The CDR3 is 18 amino acids. The germline CDR1 and CDR2 sequences are DFQATT and SNEGSKA (reference sequence). The CDR3 DNA sequence: TGCAGTGCCCCAAAAGGGGGTCCCGGGACAGGGAAAGGCTATGGCTACACCTTC. It yields the protein CSAPKGGPGTGKGYGYTF.

This clonotype has a handful of counts. This chain's CDR3 is CASSPGAGNEQFF. Here the CDR3 DNA reads TGCGCCAGCAGTCCGGGTGCGGGCAATGAGCAGTTCTTC. The chain combines TRBV5-1 with TRBJ2-1, with TRBD2 as a possible D gene (5 bases). V lost 5 bases and J 6 bases, leaving 12 bases between the germline ends. Per germline, CDR1 SGHRS and CDR2 YFSETQ. The CDR3 spans 13 residues.

This clonotype turned up a few times. This chain links TRBV6-2 or TRBV6-3 with TRBJ2-3; 7 nucleotides align to TRBD1. Germline trimming cut 5 bases from V and 2 bases from J; bases unmatched to any gene: 4. This CDR3 spans 14 amino acids. Germline lookup yields CDR1 MNHEY and CDR2 SVGEGT. The DNA for the CDR3 is TGTGCCAGCAGTGGGGGACAGCTCACAGATACGCAGTATTTT. Translation gives CASSGGQLTDTQYF.

The rearrangement uses TRBV29-1 and TRBJ1-1; D remains ambiguous. V was clipped by 4 bases and J by 0 bases, with 9 bases between them. Germline lookup yields CDR1 SQVTM and CDR2 ANQGSEA. The CDR3 loop spans 13 amino acids. This chain's CDR3 is CSVGGVLNTEAFF. The CDR3 nucleotides are TGCAGCGTTGGTGGGGTACTGAACACTGAAGCTTTCTTT.

J is TRBJ2-5 and V is TRBV18, with unresolved D. This CDR3 is built from 13 residues. CDR1 KGHSH and CDR2 LQKENI come from the germline V gene. V was trimmed by 0 bases and J by 5 bases, leaving 7 bases between them. The CDR3 sequence is CASSPPASETQYF. The CDR3 bases are TGTGCCAGCTCACCACCGGCCTCGGAGACCCAGTACTTC.

V usage is TRBV12-3 or TRBV12-4 and J usage is TRBJ2-5, with 12 nucleotides matching TRBD2. This CDR3 comprises 16 residues. V shed 3 bases and J 0 bases; nucleotides not matched to a gene: 2. The CDR3, as DNA: TGTGCCAGCAGTTTTACTAGCGGGGGGAACCAAGAGACCCAGTACTTC. It translates to CASSFTSGGNQETQYF.

This clonotype was counted between two and nine times. This sequence joins TRBV25-1 and TRBJ2-5, with D tentatively TRBD1 (6 bases). Trimming removed 8 bases at V and 1 base at J, with 14 bases between. Germline CDR1 is MGHDK and CDR2 is SYGVNS. The CDR3 is made up of 14 amino acids. The CDR3 is CASSSYRAQETQYF. The CDR3 DNA is TGTGCCAGCTCAAGCTACAGGGCCCAAGAGACCCAGTACTTC.